This TCR beta chain was captured by sequencing in a study of cytomegalovirus exposure and HLA in healthy donors (dated by TCRdb to between 2016 and 2019). Background for the entire study: An earlier analysis of a few hundred of the donors reported 276 Gb of sequence data and about 120 million unique TCR beta sequences obtained from 150 million to 200 million T cells. A separate validation cohort of about 110 different subjects was used in addition to the roughly 670-subject first cohort. Typing coverage differed by locus: A, B, C, DRB1 and DQB1 were typed in about 620-630 donors, DQA1 in 522, DPA1 in around 600, and DPB1 in just under 490. Across about 370 genotyped donors of the cohort, an average of roughly 200,000 unique TCR beta nucleotide sequences per donor were sequenced, and 15% to 20% of those sequences were non-productive. To decide whether each TCR beta V gene segment behaved as functional or pseudogenic, an earlier analysis of approximately 620 of the donors relied on high-throughput TCR beta sequencing. To study patterns of TCR occurrence, a later analysis re-analyzed previously published TCR beta repertoires from around 700 donors and added high-resolution HLA genotyping. Rather than drawing on any new phenotypic data, the later analysis identified candidate immune exposures from TCR beta sequences and the way those sequences occurred across donors. HLA typing included class I and class II loci at four-digit resolution. Every discovery cohort repertoire had been produced on one sequencing platform. The study combined high-throughput TCR immunosequencing, statistical association of individual TCRs with disease status, and machine learning to predict cytomegalovirus infection status. The study used immunosequencing to profile the T cell repertoires of around 600 subjects and linked those repertoires to cytomegalovirus serostatus. In a later genetic analysis, genome-wide SNP genotypes for about 65% of the roughly 670 donors were used, and that subset was treated as a discovery cohort. The genetic ancestry cluster associated with self-reported Caucasian donors included roughly four fifths of the roughly 410 genotyped donors. Alongside the repertoire data, information on donor age, sex, ethnicity and CMV serostatus was compiled. The study aimed to test whether signatures of past pathogen exposure could be identified by cataloging public T cell receptors. About 300 gigabases of sequencing data and 78 million or so unique TCR sequences were included in an early release covering over 600 HLA-typed donors. Four or five DR-DQ haplotypes were handled as single units for association and clustering because linkage in the cohort was strong.

Remarks on this clone: Its antigen is unknown. No quality values exist for individual bases; no much larger clone is one base distant.

What the research found in general, with its limitations: A total of fewer than 200 TCR beta chains were listed by the study as associated with cytomegalovirus. A further reported finding was that TCR beta sequences accurately predicted the HLA-A and HLA-B alleles for most subjects in the first cohort. A later analysis found that HLA-associated TCR beta chains were more clonally expanded and had lower generation probabilities than equally common non-associated chains. Compared with the approximately 670-donor mean, donors in an Asian-associated ancestry cluster had fewer N-insertions in productive TCRs, according to a later genetic analysis. A cluster of highly shared sequence variants was judged likely to represent a technical artifact of the sequencing pipeline. Most CMV-associated TCR beta chains appeared to be HLA-restricted in a later analysis, and the HLA associations seemed to be driven largely by CMV exposure. A few of the identified cytomegalovirus-associated TCR beta chains were confirmed in vitro to be specific for cytomegalovirus antigens. Cytomegalovirus status was reported to be diagnosed by the classifier with high specificity and sensitivity in both the original and validation cohorts. Broadly in line with IMGT annotations, most TCR beta V segments showed up in productive rearrangements about 90% or about 30% of the time in an earlier analysis of 587 of the donors. Strong co-occurrence of HLA alleles, especially DR and DQ, made assigning TCR associations to individual alleles difficult. Because some donors lacked HLA typing at each locus, the association tests relied only on the typed subset. At a false discovery rate of 0.05, a later analysis linked 16,951 TCR beta sequences to specific HLA alleles. An association between a missense DCLRE1C variant and V-gene and J-gene trimming of TCR beta chains was found in a later genetic analysis and replicated in an independent cohort. Several of the top co-occurrence clusters appeared to be linked to parvovirus B19, influenza, CMV and Epstein-Barr virus, according to a later analysis. Because counts were too low, 15 to 20 rarely observed V segments, including chromosome 9 orphons, were excluded from the earlier analysis of around 590 of the donors. The 87-base-pair reads could not distinguish some IMGT-functional V segments, including TRBV6-2 and TRBV6-3, so those segments were excluded. CMV serostatus was the only immune exposure information available for the cohort. The authors suggested that the approach could potentially be extended to other disease states and immunological phenotypes. Correlated functional status among segregating V segments might reflect linkage disequilibrium, but an unknown experimental factor could not be ruled out. Presence/absence analyses assumed roughly uniform sequencing depth across donors, an assumption that may not hold. Most TCR sequences were seen in very few donors, while some public TCRs were found in many individuals. The cohort was sequenced for TCR beta chains only, and without alpha or paired-chain data the features that could be detected were limited. According to a later analysis, TCR association rates differed among HLA loci, with DRB1 alleles showing the most associated TCRs and HLA-C alleles showing the fewest.

CDR1 and CDR2, per the germline V gene, are MDHEN and SYDVKM. The germline V and J ends show losses of 5 bases and 3 bases respectively, and no gene match explains 5 bases of the junction. The CDR3 holds 15 amino acids from the cysteine to the phenylalanine. Of the read, only the CDR3 DNA is kept; its 45 bases are in frame from base 1. The cohort comprised around 690 healthy bone marrow donors. Cohort members were all nominally healthy when sampled, although unrecorded immune exposures were likely present. The donor tested CMV seronegative and was one of the 352 seronegative cohort members. A peripheral blood sample was provided by each donor, and peripheral blood mononuclear cells were used for TCR beta sequencing. Genomic DNA was extracted from the blood cell samples with the Qiagen DNeasy Blood Extraction Kit. The method behind the library was the immunoSEQ multiplex PCR assay. For the multiplex PCR, a mixture combining 60 forward primers for TCR Vbeta segments and 13 reverse primers for TCR Jbeta segments was used. The CDR3 region of rearranged TCR beta genes was amplified from genomic DNA by a multiplex PCR assay. The Illumina HiSeq System was used to sequence the amplified TCR beta libraries as 87-base-pair reads. As for the original processing: In a later analysis, roughly 80 million unique TCR beta chains were counted across the approximately 640 repertoires, and roughly 11 million of these chains were shared by at least two donors. Raw reads were error-corrected and collapsed into unique sequences with a nearest-neighbor algorithm that merged closely related sequences to remove PCR and sequencing errors. V, D and J gene segments were assigned by aligning CDR3 sequences to IMGT reference sequences. For a sequence to be retained, at least a six-nucleotide match to both a V gene segment and a J gene segment was required. Rearrangements were classified as productive when the CDR3 lacked stop codons and remained in frame with V and J, and all other rearrangements were classified as non-productive. CDR3 was defined according to IMGT convention as the region running from the second conserved V-encoded cysteine to the conserved J-encoded phenylalanine. Sequences without an unambiguous match to a single V gene segment were excluded from the earlier analysis of 587 of the donors. In an earlier analysis of 587 of the donors, V segments were called functional above 56.7% productive rearrangements and were called segregating when the between-donor standard deviation exceeded 5%. A statistical classification framework was built for diagnosing cytomegalovirus status from the catalog of TCR beta chain sequences. V and J gene assignment, in a later analysis, came from comparing TCR nucleotide sequences with IMGT/GENE-DB human TR gene sequences. In a later analysis, CDR3 sequences and most-parsimonious VDJ recombination scenarios were assigned using the TCRdist pipeline. In a later analysis, every TCR beta chain was defined by the combination of its CDR3 amino acid sequence and its V-gene family, and reads without a unique V-gene family were dropped. A later analysis removed 500 to 600 highly shared, low-generation-probability nucleotide sequences to deal with suspected cross-contamination and a sequencing artifact. In a later analysis, a clonal expansion index for each public chain was calculated from normalized within-repertoire ranks of inferred template counts. In a later analysis, generation probabilities were computed using a VDJ recombination model fitted to out-of-frame rearrangements, and the results were checked against IGoR. In a later analysis, hypergeometric tests were used to score TCR-TCR, TCR-HLA and TCR-CMV co-occurrence, with a repertoire-size bias correction applied to TCR pairs. In a later analysis, false discovery rates were estimated by permuting HLA or CMV assignments 20 times. A later analysis grouped co-occurring TCRs with DBSCAN, adding TCRdist sequence similarity when clustering within HLA-allele-positive subsets. For co-occurrence clustering, repertoires with fewer than 30,000 or more than 120,000 public chains were excluded, along with four to six repertoires with anomalous nucleotide sharing. This immuneACCESS table, as held by TCRdb, lists in-frame sequences with V and J called but not all clones. Of the missing ones, under half trace to an unresolved V gene in checked studies; the others have no known cause. Clone size and the V and J calls come from that table; the DNA yielded D and trimming. For this sample there are around 110,000 clones; 81% appear just once. Clones ranked in the top ten supply about 3.9% of the sample.

This TCR was recovered from a woman aged 25 to 39 in good health and CMV-seronegative. Rearrangement joined TRBV28 to TRBJ1-4, with 8 bases matching TRBD1. Sequencing was done on a sample of PBMCs. For the CDR3, the sequence is CASSPRGRANEKLFF. DNA sequence: TGTGCCAGCAGTCCCAGGGGGCGGGCTAATGAAAAACTGTTTTTT.